This T cell receptor beta chain was recovered during a study of T cell changes during pregnancy in multiple sclerosis. The assay was immunoSEQ multiplex PCR, and TCRdb's table has in-frame clones only and misses some. The sample lists 70,000 to 75,000 clones, almost 95% occurring once. The CDR3 covers 15 residues. The V gene end was trimmed by 4 bases and the J gene end by 8 bases; junction bases not matched to a gene: 13. The germline CDR1 and CDR2 sequences are MDHEN and SYDVKM. This sample comprised peripheral blood, obtained before pregnancy. The rearrangement joins TRBV28 to TRBJ1-2; 7 bases fit TRBD1. The origin of this receptor is a female donor with multiple sclerosis, enrolled in a pregnancy study. This CDR3 is CASSYGDSPTGGYTF. The CDR3, as DNA: TGTGCCAGCAGTTACGGGGACAGTCCGACTGGGGGCTACACCTTC.